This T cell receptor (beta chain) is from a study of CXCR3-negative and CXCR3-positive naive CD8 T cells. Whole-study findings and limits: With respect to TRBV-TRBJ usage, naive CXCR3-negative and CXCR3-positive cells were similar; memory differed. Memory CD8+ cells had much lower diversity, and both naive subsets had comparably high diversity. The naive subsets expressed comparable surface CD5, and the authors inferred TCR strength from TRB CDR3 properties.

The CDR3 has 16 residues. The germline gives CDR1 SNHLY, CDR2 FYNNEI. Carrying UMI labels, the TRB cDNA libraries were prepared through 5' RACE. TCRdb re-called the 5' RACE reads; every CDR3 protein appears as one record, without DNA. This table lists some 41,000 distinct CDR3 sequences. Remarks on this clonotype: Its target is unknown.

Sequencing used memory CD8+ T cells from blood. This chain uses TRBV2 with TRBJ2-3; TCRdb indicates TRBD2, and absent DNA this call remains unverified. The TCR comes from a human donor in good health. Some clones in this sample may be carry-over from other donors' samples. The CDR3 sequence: CASSAGTSGRVNTQYF.